This TCR beta chain was obtained from a study of T-cell memory formation after mild COVID-19. CDR3 length equals 13 residues. CDR1 is MNHEY and CDR2 is SVGAGI in the germline V gene. With 8 bases clipped from V and 0 bases from J, the junction kept 3 bases outside the gene matches. TCRdb reprocessed the 5' RACE reads via MiXCR and lists one record per CDR3 protein. Of about 350,000 distinct CDR3 sequences listed, roughly 15% are singletons. Sample: PBMCs or a T cell subset sorted from them (not recorded which). The V gene is TRBV6-5, the J gene TRBJ1-1, with 7 bases identical to TRBD1. The clonotype originates from a man aged 18 to 35 who had mild COVID-19 (a few samples of this study predate the infection). Cell type and time point are not known. This CDR3 reads CASGQAMNTEAFF. CDR3 nucleotide sequence: TGTGCCAGCGGACAGGCGATGAACACTGAAGCTTTCTTT.